These 5 T cell receptor beta chains share one sample of origin, sequenced in a study of shared clonotypes between healthy human individuals. Clones were read by immunoSEQ multiplex PCR, and TCRdb kept only the in-frame ones, dropping some. The sample holds 1.5 million to 1.9 million clones, approximately 98% seen once. The sequenced material came from naive CD4+ T cells sorted from blood. Described subset: CD45RA+ positively selected. The receptor source for this set is a man between 25 and 39 years old in good health.

The DNA for the CDR3 is TGTGCCAGCAGCTTAGTTTTGAGCGGTACCCGAAATGAGCAGTTCTTC. Translated: CASSLVLSGTRNEQFF. The chain employs TRBV7-9 and TRBJ2-1; D may be TRBD2 (5 bases). The CDR3 runs 16 residues. The germline V gene has CDR1 SEHNR and CDR2 FQNEAQ (reference sequence). The V and J ends lost 1 base and 7 bases respectively, with 17 bases between them.

The chain's CDR3 is CASSLGRDTQYF. CDR3 nucleotide sequence: TGTGCCAGCAGCTTAGGGAGGGATACGCAGTATTTT. This chain uses TRBV11-2 with TRBJ2-3, with a possible D match to TRBD2 (5 bases). Germline CDR1 is SGHAT and CDR2 is FQNNGV. V dropped 1 base and J dropped 6 bases, with 5 bases sitting between them. The CDR3 totals 12 residues.

This clone was found once. The chain recombines TRBV5-5 with TRBJ2-7, with no clear D. Per the germline V gene, CDR1 is SGHKS and CDR2 is YYEKEE (reference sequence). Trimming removed 1 base at V and 5 bases at J, with 13 bases between. This CDR3 comprises 14 residues. The CDR3 bases are TGTGCCAGCAGCTTGACTGTCCTTAGGAACGAGCAGTACTTC. The encoded protein is CASSLTVLRNEQYF.

For the CDR3, the DNA is TGCGCCAGCAGCCACGACAGAAGCTCCTACAATGAGCAGTTCTTC. It specifies CASSHDRSSYNEQFF. This rearrangement joins TRBV4-3 to TRBJ2-1; tentatively, D is TRBD1 (5 bases). The CDR3 runs to 15 residues. CDR1 is LGHNA, CDR2 YSLEER, per germline. The ends were cut back, 3 bases at V and 0 bases at J, with 9 bases in the middle.

The CDR3 region has the DNA TGTGCCAGTATGAGCCCCTCCTACGAGCAGTACTTC. Translation: CASMSPSYEQYF. The chain joins TRBV19 to TRBJ2-7; D unclear. Germline CDR1 and CDR2: LNHDA and SQIVND (reference sequence). The CDR3 extends over 12 amino acids. Deletions cut 7 bases from V and 0 bases from J, with 7 bases between.